The sequence of this T cell receptor (beta chain) was determined in a study of response to subunit inactivated influenza vaccine. In its sample, this clonotype was seen many times. V was cut by 5 bases and J by 5 bases, with 9 bases left in between. Looked up from germline, CDR1 is LNHDA and CDR2 is SQIVND (reference sequence). The CDR3 runs to 13 residues. TCRdb reanalysed the RT-PCR reads using MiXCR and keeps one entry per CDR3 protein. The data show 400,000 to 650,000 distinct CDR3 sequences, about 7.2% seen once. Sequenced here: PBMCs from blood, sampled about 23 months after vaccination. This sequence was found in a man between 45 and 75 years old who received an inactivated influenza vaccine. The chain is built from TRBV19 and TRBJ2-2; D not certain. CDR3 amino acids: CASSGWRTGELFF. In DNA form, the CDR3 reads TGTGCCAGTAGTGGGTGGCGAACCGGGGAGCTGTTTTTT.